The 18 T cell receptor beta chains below all came from one sample that was sequenced in a study of identical twins. Via MiXCR, TCRdb re-called the 5' RACE reads, giving one row per CDR3 protein. The sample yields 300,000 to 350,000 distinct CDR3 sequences, roughly 12% seen once. This sample was shared with a second study, whose subject was yellow fever vaccine responses in identical twins.

Material: CD8+ T cells sorted from blood. These receptors were collected from a woman between 18 and 29 years old in good health.

This clonotype was observed a handful of times. The chain recombines TRBV9 with TRBJ2-2; 11 positions agree with TRBD2. Germline CDR1 and CDR2: SGDLS and YYNGEE. The CDR3 extends over 14 amino acids. V shed 3 bases and J 9 bases; nucleotides not matched to a gene: 4. In nucleotides, the CDR3 is TGTGCCAGCAGCGCAACTAGCGGGGGCCGGGAGCTGTTTTTT. Protein: CASSATSGGRELFF. Filled out from reference TRBV9 and TRBJ2-2, the complete variable domain reads DSGVTQTPKHLITATGQRVTLRCSPRSGDLSVYWYQQSLDQGLQFLIQYYNGEERAKGNILERFSAQQFPDLHSELNLSSLELGDSALYFCASSATSGGRELFFGEGSRLTVL.

This clonotype has only a few counts. The V gene is TRBV9, the J gene TRBJ2-3; possibly TRBD2 for D (6 bases). CDR3 length: 15 residues. V lost 3 bases and J lost 0, with 11 bases in between. In germline, CDR1 is SGDLS, CDR2 YYNGEE. CDR3 sequence (DNA): TGTGCCAGCAGCGGGGACTTAACTAGCACAGATACGCAGTATTTT. Encoded protein: CASSGDLTSTDTQYF.

V gene TRBV5-6 combines with J gene TRBJ2-5; tentatively, D is TRBD1 or TRBD2 (5 bases each). The CDR3 is 13 amino acids. CDR1 and CDR2 (germline): SGHDT, YYEEEE. Trimming left V 3 bases short and J 5 bases short, with 11 bases between. Here the CDR3 DNA reads TGTGCCAGCAGCTCTGAGGGGTGGGAGACCCAGTACTTC. Residues: CASSSEGWETQYF.

This clonotype has more than one count but fewer than ten. The genes are TRBV27 and TRBJ1-1; D not resolved. V was clipped by 5 bases and J by 2 bases, with 12 bases between them. CDR3 size: 14 residues. The germline V gene has CDR1 MNHEY and CDR2 SMNVEV (reference sequence). CDR3 bases: TGTGCCAGCAGTCGGGGTTCCGGTAACACTGAAGCTTTCTTT. This translates into CASSRGSGNTEAFF.

This clonotype was observed a handful of times. The CDR3 sequence is CASSPLSKDATETQYF. CDR3 nucleotide sequence: TGTGCCAGCAGCCCACTTAGCAAGGACGCAACGGAGACCCAGTACTTC. V is TRBV13 and J is TRBJ2-5; D ambiguous. V lost 5 bases and J 5 bases, leaving 21 bases between the germline ends. CDR3 length: 16 residues. Germline CDR1 reads PRHDT; CDR2 reads FYEKMQ (reference sequence). Full variable domain (missing parts from reference TRBV13 and TRBJ2-5): AAGVIQSPRHLIKEKRETATLKCYPIPRHDTVYWYQQGPGQDPQFLISFYEKMQSDKGSIPDRFSAQQFSDYHSELNMSSLELGDSALYFCASSPLSKDATETQYFGPGTRLLVL.

Only a few counts were recorded for this clonotype. This sequence joins TRBV28 and TRBJ2-5, with 8 positions matching TRBD2. This CDR3 spans 11 amino acids. Trimming cost V 5 bases and J 14 bases; bases outside gene matches: 7. Germline lookup yields CDR1 MDHEN and CDR2 SYDVKM. DNA of the CDR3: TGTGCCAGCAGTGGCGGGACTAGGCCCTACTTC. Translated, it gives CASSGGTRPYF.

This clonotype showed up many times. The rearrangement links TRBV5-6 to TRBJ2-2; 8 positions match TRBD1. This CDR3 is 16 amino acids long. Germline lookup yields CDR1 SGHDT and CDR2 YYEEEE. V was clipped by 9 bases and J by 2 bases; unmatched bases: 12. Here the CDR3 DNA reads TGTGCCACAGCAGGGGACACAGGGGGAAACACCGGGGAGCTGTTTTTT. As protein: CATAGDTGGNTGELFF.

In this sample, this clonotype turned up many times. The chain employs TRBV27 and TRBJ2-3, with a weak D call TRBD2 (5 bases). The germline V gene encodes CDR1 MNHEY and CDR2 SMNVEV (reference sequence). This CDR3 spans 13 amino acids. Trimming cost V 2 bases and J 4 bases, with 7 bases left between them. The CDR3 is CASSLEGPDTQYF. For the CDR3, the DNA is TGTGCCAGCAGTTTAGAGGGTCCAGATACGCAGTATTTT.

In its sample, this clonotype was seen many times. The chain is built from TRBV4-2 and TRBJ1-1; no reliable D call. This CDR3 region has 15 residues. Germline V gene data show CDR1 as LGHNA and CDR2 as YNFKEQ. The germline V and J ends were trimmed by 0 bases and 4 bases, with 12 bases remaining between them. The CDR3, as DNA: TGTGCCAGCAGCCAAGATCATGGGGAATCCACTGAAGCTTTCTTT. This codes for CASSQDHGESTEAFF.

The chain couples TRBV14 to TRBJ2-1, with 10 bases matching TRBD2. Germline values: CDR1 SGHDN, CDR2 FVKESK. J gave up 2 bases and V 5 bases, and 6 bases lay outside the gene matches. The CDR3 consists of 16 residues. In DNA, the CDR3 is TGTGCCAGCAGCGCTAGCGGGAGTAACGCCTACAATGAGCAGTTCTTC. This translates into CASSASGSNAYNEQFF. Drawing the rest from reference TRBV14 and TRBJ2-1, the complete variable domain is EAGVTQFPSHSVIEKGQTVTLRCDPISGHDNLYWYRRVMGKEIKFLLHFVKESKQDESGMPNNRFLAERTGGTYSTLKVQPAELEDSGVYFCASSASGSNAYNEQFFGPGTRLTVL.

V is TRBV7-9 and J is TRBJ2-1; a weak D match, TRBD2 (6 bases). The V end was cut by 1 base, the J end by 6 bases, with 10 bases between. This CDR3 has 14 residues. Germline V lookup: CDR1 SEHNR, CDR2 FQNEAQ (reference sequence). The CDR3 nucleotides are TGTGCCAGCAGCTTAGTCGGGACTTCCAATGAGCAGTTCTTC. It yields the protein CASSLVGTSNEQFF.

The chain has TRBV10-3 and TRBJ2-3, with 8 bases matching TRBD2. The length of the CDR3 is 16 residues. Trimming took 11 bases from V and 2 from J; bases not matched to a gene: 15. Germline V gene sequence: CDR1 ENHRY, CDR2 SYGVKD. The CDR3 is CASRGSRGASTDTQYF. The CDR3 coding sequence is TGTGCCTCCCGTGGTTCGCGGGGGGCCTCCACAGATACGCAGTATTTT.

By sample share, this clonotype is medium-sized. The V gene is TRBV7-9, the J gene TRBJ2-1; 11 nucleotides match TRBD2. There are 19 residues in the CDR3. The V gene's germline CDR1 is SEHNR and CDR2 FQNEAQ (reference sequence). Losses at the gene ends were 4 bases for V and 7 bases for J; bases not matched to a gene: 18. CDR3 protein: CASSSTKEISGRGWNEQFF. DNA for the CDR3: TGTGCCAGCAGCTCAACCAAAGAGATTAGCGGGAGGGGCTGGAATGAGCAGTTCTTC.

This clonotype appeared a few times. V is TRBV20-1 and J is TRBJ2-5; D gene ambiguous. Trimming shortened V by 1 base and J by 1 base, and 7 bases separated the two germline ends. CDR1 and CDR2 (germline): DFQATT, SNEGSKA (reference sequence). This CDR3 region has 13 residues. The CDR3, as DNA: TGCAGTGCTAGAGTGAATGGCCAAGAGACCCAGTACTTC. It specifies CSARVNGQETQYF.

The chain recombines TRBV20-1 with TRBJ2-7; D ambiguous. Trimming took off 6 bases at V and 2 bases at J, with 20 bases between the two ends. CDR3 length: 15 amino acids. Germline-derived CDR1 and CDR2 are DFQATT and SNEGSKA (reference sequence). The CDR3 nucleotides read TGCAGTGCAACCCTAGACTCCCAAGATACCTACGAGCAGTACTTC. Protein: CSATLDSQDTYEQYF.

The chain uses TRBV2 and TRBJ2-1; 11 positions match TRBD2. J gave up 7 bases and V 5 bases, and 4 bases lay outside the gene matches. Germline CDR1 is SNHLY and CDR2 is FYNNEI. CDR3 size: 14 residues. CDR3 DNA sequence: TGTGCCAGCAGTACTAGCGGGAGTTGGAATGAGCAGTTCTTC. This gives the protein CASSTSGSWNEQFF.

This chain connects TRBV9 to TRBJ2-3; 8 nucleotides align to TRBD1. Germline loops: CDR1 SGDLS, CDR2 YYNGEE. The CDR3 covers 15 residues. The V and J ends lost 0 bases and 2 bases, in that order; junction bases with no gene match: 2. Written as DNA, the CDR3 is TGTGCCAGCAGCGTAGAGGACAGGGTCACAGATACGCAGTATTTT. The encoded protein is CASSVEDRVTDTQYF.

This clonotype showed up just a few times. The chain employs TRBV13 and TRBJ2-3, with 7 bases fitting TRBD2. V was pared by 4 bases and J by 0 bases, with 7 bases of the junction left unmatched. Germline V gene lookup returns CDR1 PRHDT and CDR2 FYEKMQ (reference sequence). The CDR3 extends over 16 amino acids. CDR3 residues: CASSSETSPSTDTQYF. CDR3 DNA sequence: TGTGCCAGCAGCTCGGAGACTAGCCCTAGCACAGATACGCAGTATTTT.